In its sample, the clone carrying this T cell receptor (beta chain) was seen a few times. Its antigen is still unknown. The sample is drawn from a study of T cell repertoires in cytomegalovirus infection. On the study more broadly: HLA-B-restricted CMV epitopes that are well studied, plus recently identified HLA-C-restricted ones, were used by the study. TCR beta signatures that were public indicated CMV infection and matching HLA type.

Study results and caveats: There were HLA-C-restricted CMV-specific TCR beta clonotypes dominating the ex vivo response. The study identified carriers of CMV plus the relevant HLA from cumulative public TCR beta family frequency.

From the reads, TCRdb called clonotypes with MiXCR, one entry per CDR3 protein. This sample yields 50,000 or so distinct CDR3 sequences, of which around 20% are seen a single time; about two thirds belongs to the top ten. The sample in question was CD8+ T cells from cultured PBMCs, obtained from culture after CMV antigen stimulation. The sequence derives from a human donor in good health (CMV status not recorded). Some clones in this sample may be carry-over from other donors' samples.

The CDR3 loop is CASSYTRENTEAFF. The CDR3 coding sequence is TGTGCCAGCAGTTACACCAGGGAGAACACTGAAGCTTTCTTT. The chain links TRBV12-3 or TRBV12-4 to TRBJ1-1; D may be TRBD1 (5 bases). V shed 4 bases and J shed 1 base, with 10 bases lying between them. The CDR3 has 14 amino acids.